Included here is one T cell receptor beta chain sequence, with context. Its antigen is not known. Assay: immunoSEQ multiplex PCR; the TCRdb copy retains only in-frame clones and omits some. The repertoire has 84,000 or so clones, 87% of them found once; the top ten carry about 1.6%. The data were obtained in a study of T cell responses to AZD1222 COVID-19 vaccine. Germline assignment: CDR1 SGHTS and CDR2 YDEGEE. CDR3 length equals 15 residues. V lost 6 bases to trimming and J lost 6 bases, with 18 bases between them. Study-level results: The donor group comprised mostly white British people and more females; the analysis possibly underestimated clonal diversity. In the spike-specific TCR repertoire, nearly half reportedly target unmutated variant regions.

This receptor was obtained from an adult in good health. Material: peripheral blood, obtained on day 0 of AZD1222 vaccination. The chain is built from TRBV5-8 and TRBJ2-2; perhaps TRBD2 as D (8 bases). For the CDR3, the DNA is TGTGCCAGCAATCCCGGGAGGGGGCCGCCCGGGGAGCTGTTTTTT. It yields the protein CASNPGRGPPGELFF.